The clone carrying this T cell receptor beta chain was counted at least ten times. This specimen comes from a study of neurological immune-mediated disorders. V lost 6 bases and J lost 5, with 7 bases in between. Per germline, CDR1 MNHEY and CDR2 SVGAGI. CDR3 length equals 11 residues. Synthesis of cDNA was carried out by template-switch 5'RACE. The reaction used 10-nucleotide random UMIs. TCRdb independently ran MiXCR on the 5' RACE reads; one entry per CDR3 protein. The top ten clones hold roughly 40% of a sample with roughly 22,000 distinct CDR3 sequences, 6.2% of them seen once. Blood bank volunteers in Maryland, USA, served as healthy controls. The sorted libraries were made from under 1.2 million CD4+ or CD8+ T cells.

The sequenced material came from CD8+ T cells from blood. The receptor comes from a man between 18 and 35 years old in good health. The rearrangement links TRBV6-5 to TRBJ1-1; no reliable D call. This CDR3 reads CASRRRTEAFF. For the CDR3, the DNA is TGTGCCAGCAGAAGGCGGACTGAAGCTTTCTTT.